This T cell receptor beta chain emerged from a study of cytomegalovirus exposure and HLA in healthy donors. Clones were sequenced by immunoSEQ multiplex PCR, and TCRdb holds only the in-frame ones, with some missing. The data contain about 120,000 clones, approximately 88% of them singletons. V was pared by 7 bases and J by 5 bases, with 13 bases of the junction left unmatched. The CDR3 extends over 16 amino acids. In germline, CDR1 is SGHVS, CDR2 FQNEAQ. This rearrangement joins TRBV7-8 to TRBJ2-3, with TRBD2 matching over 9 bases. Sequencing input: PBMCs. The source of this sequence is a woman between 18 and 29 years old in good health and CMV-seropositive. The CDR3 reads CASTIRGGGDVDTQYF. Written as DNA, the CDR3 is TGTGCCAGCACCATCCGGGGCGGGGGGGATGTAGATACGCAGTATTTT.